The clone carrying this TCR beta chain was counted a few times. Its cognate antigen is unknown. CDR1 and CDR2 (germline): SGHDT, YYEEEE. V was shortened by 4 bases and J by 0 bases, with 8 bases between the two germline ends. CDR3 length: 14 residues. The data stem from a study of PD-1 blockade in mismatch repair-deficient tumors. On the study more broadly: All were previously treated, progressing patients with approximately 12 mismatch repair-deficient cancer types.

General study findings and limits: After pembrolizumab, tumor-resident clones rose rapidly, then generally contracted before radiologic responses.

The sample's time point: archival surgical resection tumor tissue. TCRs were sequenced from a few patients responding to pembrolizumab. Archival surgical resections supplied tumor tissue from the three responding patients. Sequencing was performed with immunoSEQ multiplex PCR; in TCRdb, only in-frame clones are kept and a portion is missing. There are just over 1,000 clones in the sample; roughly three quarters occur only once, and approximately 10% lies in the top ten. This sequence originates from an adult with mismatch repair-deficient cancer. The chain is built from TRBV5-6 and TRBJ1-3, with D perhaps matching TRBD1 (6 bases). The sequencing used primary tumor tissue, collected from a patient treated with pembrolizumab. CDR3 sequence reads: CASSQTGSGNTIYF. The CDR3 DNA reads as TGTGCCAGCAGCCAGACAGGCTCTGGAAACACCATATATTTT. Full variable domain (remainder filled in from reference TRBV5-6 and TRBJ1-3): DAGVTQSPTHLIKTRGQQVTLRCSPKSGHDTVSWYQQALGQGPQFIFQYYEEEERQRGNFPDRFSGHQFPNYSSELNVNALLLGDSALYLCASSQTGSGNTIYFGEGSWLTVV.